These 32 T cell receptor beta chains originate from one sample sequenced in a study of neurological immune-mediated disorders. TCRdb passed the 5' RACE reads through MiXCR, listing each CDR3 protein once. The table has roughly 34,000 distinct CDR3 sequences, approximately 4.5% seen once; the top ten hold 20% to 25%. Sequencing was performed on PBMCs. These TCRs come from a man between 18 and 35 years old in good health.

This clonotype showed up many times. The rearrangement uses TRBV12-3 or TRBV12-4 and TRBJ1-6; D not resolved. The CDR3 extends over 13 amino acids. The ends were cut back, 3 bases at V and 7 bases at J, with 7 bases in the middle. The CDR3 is CASSLSLNSPLHF. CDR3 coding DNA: TGTGCCAGCAGTTTGAGCCTAAATTCACCCCTCCACTTT.

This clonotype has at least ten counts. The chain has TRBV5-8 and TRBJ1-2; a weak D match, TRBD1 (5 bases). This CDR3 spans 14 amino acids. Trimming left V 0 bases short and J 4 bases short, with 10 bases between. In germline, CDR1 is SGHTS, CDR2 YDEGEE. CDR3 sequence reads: CASSLERGFYGYTF. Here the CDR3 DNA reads TGTGCCAGCAGCTTGGAGAGGGGCTTCTATGGCTACACCTTC.

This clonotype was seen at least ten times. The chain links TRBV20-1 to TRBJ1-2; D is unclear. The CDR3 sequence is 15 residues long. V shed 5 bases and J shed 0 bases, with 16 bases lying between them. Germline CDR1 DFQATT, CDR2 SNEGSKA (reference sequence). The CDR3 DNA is TGCAGTGCTGTGGCCTACGGCCGTACTAACTATGGCTACACCTTC. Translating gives CSAVAYGRTNYGYTF.

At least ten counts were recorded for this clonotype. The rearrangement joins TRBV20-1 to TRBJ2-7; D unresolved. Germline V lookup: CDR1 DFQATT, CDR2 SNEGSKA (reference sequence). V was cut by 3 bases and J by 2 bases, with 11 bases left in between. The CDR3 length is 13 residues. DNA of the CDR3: TGCAGTGCTAGTTCCCAGAAGCCCTACGAGCAGTACTTC. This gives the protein CSASSQKPYEQYF.

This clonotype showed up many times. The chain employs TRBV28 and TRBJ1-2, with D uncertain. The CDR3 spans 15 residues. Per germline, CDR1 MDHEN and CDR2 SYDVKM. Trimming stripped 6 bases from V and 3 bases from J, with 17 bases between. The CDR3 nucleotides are TGTGCCAGCAGCTTGGTCACGGAGGGCTACTATGGCTACACCTTC. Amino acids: CASSLVTEGYYGYTF.

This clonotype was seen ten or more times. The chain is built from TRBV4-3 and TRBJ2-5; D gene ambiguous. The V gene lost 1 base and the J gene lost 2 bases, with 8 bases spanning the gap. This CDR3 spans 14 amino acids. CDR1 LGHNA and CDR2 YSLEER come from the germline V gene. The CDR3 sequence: CASSQGAFQETQYF. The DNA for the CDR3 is TGCGCCAGCAGCCAAGGGGCATTTCAAGAGACCCAGTACTTC.

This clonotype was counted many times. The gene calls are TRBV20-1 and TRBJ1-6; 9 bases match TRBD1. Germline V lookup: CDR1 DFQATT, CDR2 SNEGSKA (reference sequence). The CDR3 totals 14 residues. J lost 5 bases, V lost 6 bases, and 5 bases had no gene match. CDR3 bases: TGCAGTGCCCCGACAGGGGGTAATAATTCACCCCTCCACTTT. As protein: CSAPTGGNNSPLHF.

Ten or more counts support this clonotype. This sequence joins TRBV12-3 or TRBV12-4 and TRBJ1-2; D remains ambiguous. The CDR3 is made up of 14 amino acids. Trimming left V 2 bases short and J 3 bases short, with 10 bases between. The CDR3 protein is CASSLRIVDYGYTF. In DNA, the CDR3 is TGTGCCAGCAGTTTAAGGATCGTGGACTATGGCTACACCTTC.

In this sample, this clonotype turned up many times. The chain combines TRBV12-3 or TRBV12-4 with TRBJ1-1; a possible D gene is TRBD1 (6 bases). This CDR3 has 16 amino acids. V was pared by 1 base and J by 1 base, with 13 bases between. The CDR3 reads CASSLGDGTPNTEAFF. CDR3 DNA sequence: TGTGCCAGCAGTTTAGGAGACGGGACACCGAACACTGAAGCTTTCTTT.

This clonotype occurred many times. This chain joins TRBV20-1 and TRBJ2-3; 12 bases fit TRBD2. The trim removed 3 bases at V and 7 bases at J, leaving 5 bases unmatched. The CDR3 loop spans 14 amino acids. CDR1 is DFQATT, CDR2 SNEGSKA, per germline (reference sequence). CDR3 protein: CSASTSGGPHTQYF. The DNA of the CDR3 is TGCAGTGCTAGCACTAGCGGGGGGCCGCATACGCAGTATTTT.

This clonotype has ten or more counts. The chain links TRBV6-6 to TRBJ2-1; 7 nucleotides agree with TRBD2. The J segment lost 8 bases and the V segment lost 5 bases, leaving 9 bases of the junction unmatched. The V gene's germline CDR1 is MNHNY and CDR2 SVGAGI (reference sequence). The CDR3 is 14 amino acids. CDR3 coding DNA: TGTGCCAGCAGTCCGGGACTATCCTTGGATGAGCAGTTCTTC. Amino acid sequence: CASSPGLSLDEQFF.

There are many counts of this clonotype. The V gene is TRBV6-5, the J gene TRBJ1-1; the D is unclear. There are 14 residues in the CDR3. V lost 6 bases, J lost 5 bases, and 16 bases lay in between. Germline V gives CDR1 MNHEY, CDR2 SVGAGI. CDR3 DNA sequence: TGTGCCAGCAGACCCCCCGGGCTCGGGACTGAAGCTTTCTTT. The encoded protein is CASRPPGLGTEAFF.

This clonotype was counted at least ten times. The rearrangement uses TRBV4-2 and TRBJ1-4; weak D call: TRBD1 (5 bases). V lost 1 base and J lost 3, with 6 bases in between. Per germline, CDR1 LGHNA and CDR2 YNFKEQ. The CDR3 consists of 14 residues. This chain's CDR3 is CASSQAGPNEKLFF. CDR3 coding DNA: TGTGCCAGCAGCCAAGCAGGGCCTAATGAAAAACTGTTTTTT.

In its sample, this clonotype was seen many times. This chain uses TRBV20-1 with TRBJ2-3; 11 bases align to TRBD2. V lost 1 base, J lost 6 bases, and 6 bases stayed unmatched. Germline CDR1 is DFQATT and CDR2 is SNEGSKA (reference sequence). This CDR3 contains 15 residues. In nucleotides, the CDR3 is TGCAGTGCTAGAGGTTTAGCGGGGGGGCCGGATACGCAGTATTTT. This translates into CSARGLAGGPDTQYF.

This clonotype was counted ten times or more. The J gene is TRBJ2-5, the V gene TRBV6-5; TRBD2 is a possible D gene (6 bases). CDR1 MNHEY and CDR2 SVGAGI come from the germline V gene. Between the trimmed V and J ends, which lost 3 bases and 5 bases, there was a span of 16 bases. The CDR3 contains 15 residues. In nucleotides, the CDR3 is TGTGCCAGCAGTTATCACGTTTTGGGGAGGGAGACCCAGTACTTC. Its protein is CASSYHVLGRETQYF.

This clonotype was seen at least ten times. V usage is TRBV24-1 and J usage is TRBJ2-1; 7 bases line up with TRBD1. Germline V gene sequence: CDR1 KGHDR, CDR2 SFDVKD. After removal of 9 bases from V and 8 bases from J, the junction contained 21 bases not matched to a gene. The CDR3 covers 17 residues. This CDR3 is CATVTTLWTGFLDEQFF. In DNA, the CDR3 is TGTGCCACCGTAACCACTTTATGGACAGGATTTTTGGATGAGCAGTTCTTC.

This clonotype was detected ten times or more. The CDR3 here is CSAPESTDTQYF. In DNA, the CDR3 is TGCAGTGCCCCGGAGAGCACAGATACGCAGTATTTT. The chain employs TRBV20-1 and TRBJ2-3, with no clear D. V dropped 6 bases and J dropped 0 bases, with 7 bases sitting between them. The CDR3 totals 12 residues. Germline V gene sequence: CDR1 DFQATT, CDR2 SNEGSKA (reference sequence).

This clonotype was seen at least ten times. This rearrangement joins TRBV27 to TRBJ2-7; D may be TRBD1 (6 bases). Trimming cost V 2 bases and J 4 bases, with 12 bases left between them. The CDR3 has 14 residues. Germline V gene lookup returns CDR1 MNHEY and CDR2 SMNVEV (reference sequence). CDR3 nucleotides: TGTGCCAGCAGTTTAGGGCAGGGGTCTTACGAGCAGTACTTC. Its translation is CASSLGQGSYEQYF.

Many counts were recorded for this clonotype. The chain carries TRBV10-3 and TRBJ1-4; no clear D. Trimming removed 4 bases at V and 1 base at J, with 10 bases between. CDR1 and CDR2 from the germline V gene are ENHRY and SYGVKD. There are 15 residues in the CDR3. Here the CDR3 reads CAISAGDGTNEKLFF. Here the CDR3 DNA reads TGTGCCATCAGTGCGGGTGACGGAACTAATGAAAAACTGTTTTTT.

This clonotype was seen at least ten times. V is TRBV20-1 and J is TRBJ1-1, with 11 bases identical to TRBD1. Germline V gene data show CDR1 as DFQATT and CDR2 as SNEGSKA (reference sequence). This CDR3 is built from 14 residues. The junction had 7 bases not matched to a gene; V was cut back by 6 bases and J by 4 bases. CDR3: CSAEAGQGVTEAFF. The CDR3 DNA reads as TGCAGTGCCGAGGCGGGACAGGGGGTCACTGAAGCTTTCTTT.

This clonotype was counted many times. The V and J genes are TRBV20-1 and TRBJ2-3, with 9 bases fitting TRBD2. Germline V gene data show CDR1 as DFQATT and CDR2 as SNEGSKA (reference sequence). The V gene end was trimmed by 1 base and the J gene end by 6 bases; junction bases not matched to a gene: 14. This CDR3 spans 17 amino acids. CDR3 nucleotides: TGCAGTGCTAGAGGGCAGCGGGGGGCTCTCACTTGGGATACGCAGTATTTT. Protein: CSARGQRGALTWDTQYF.

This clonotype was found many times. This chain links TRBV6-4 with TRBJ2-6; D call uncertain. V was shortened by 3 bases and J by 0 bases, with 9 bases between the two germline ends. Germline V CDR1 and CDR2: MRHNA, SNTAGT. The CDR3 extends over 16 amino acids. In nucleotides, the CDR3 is TGTGCCAGCAGTGAATTTCCGTCCTCTGGGGCCAACGTCCTGACTTTC. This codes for CASSEFPSSGANVLTF.

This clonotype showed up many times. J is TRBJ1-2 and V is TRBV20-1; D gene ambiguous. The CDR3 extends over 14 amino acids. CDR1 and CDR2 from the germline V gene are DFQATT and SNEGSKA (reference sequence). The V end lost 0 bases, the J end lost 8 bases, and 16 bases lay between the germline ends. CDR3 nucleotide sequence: TGCAGTGCTAGAGATATTTTGGGCAACGGGGGCTACACCTTC. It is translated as CSARDILGNGGYTF.

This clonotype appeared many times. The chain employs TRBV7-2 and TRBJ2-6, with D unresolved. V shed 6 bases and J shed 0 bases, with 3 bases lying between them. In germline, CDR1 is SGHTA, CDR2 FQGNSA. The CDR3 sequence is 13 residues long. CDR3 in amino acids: CASRDSGANVLTF. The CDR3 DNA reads TGTGCCAGCAGAGACTCTGGGGCCAACGTCCTGACTTTC.

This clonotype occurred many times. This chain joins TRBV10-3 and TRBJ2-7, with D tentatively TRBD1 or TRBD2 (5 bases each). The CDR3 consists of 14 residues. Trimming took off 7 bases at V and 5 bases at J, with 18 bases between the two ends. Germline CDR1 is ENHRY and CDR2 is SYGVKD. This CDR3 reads CAINLRGTLHEQYF. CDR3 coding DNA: TGTGCCATCAATCTCAGAGGGACCCTTCACGAGCAGTACTTC.

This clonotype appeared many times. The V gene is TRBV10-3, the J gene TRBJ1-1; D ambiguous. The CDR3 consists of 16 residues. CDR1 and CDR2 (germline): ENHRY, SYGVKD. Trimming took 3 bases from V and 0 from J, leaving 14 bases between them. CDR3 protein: CAISDSLGSMNTEAFF. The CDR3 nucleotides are TGTGCCATCAGTGACTCCCTCGGCAGCATGAACACTGAAGCTTTCTTT.

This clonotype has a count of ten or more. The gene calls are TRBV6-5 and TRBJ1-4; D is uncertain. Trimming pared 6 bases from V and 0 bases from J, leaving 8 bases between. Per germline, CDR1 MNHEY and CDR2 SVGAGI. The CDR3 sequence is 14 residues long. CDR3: CASRAGSTNEKLFF. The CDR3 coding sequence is TGTGCCAGCAGGGCAGGATCAACTAATGAAAAACTGTTTTTT.

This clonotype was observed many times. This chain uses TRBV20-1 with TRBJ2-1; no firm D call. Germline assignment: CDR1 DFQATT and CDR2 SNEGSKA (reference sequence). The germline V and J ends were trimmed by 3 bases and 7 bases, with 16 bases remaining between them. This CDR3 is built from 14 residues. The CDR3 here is CSARGKATQNEQFF. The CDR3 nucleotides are TGCAGTGCTAGGGGAAAGGCTACCCAAAATGAGCAGTTCTTC.

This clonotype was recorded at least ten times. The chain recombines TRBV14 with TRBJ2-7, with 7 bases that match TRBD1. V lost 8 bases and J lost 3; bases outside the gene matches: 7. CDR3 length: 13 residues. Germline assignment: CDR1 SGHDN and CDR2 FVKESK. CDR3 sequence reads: CASAGTVHYEQYF. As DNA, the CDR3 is TGTGCCAGCGCCGGGACAGTCCACTACGAGCAGTACTTC.

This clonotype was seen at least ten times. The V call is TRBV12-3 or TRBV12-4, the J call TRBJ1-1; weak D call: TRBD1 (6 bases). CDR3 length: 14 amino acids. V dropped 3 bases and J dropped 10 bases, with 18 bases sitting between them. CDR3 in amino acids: CASSLGAGRVGAFF. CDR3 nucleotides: TGTGCCAGCAGTTTGGGGGCAGGCCGGGTTGGAGCTTTCTTT.

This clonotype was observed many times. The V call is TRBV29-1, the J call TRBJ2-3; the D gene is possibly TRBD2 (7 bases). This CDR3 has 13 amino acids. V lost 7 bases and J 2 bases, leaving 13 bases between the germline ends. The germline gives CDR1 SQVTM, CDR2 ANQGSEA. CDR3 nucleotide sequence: TGCAGCGCCTCCGGGGGGCACACAGATACGCAGTATTTT. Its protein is CSASGGHTDTQYF.

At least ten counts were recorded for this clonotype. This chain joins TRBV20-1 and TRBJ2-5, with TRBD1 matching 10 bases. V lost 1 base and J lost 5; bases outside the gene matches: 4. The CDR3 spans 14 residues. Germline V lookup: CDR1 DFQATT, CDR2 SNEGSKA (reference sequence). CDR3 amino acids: CSARVTGGWETQYF. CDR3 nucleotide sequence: TGCAGTGCTAGAGTGACAGGGGGCTGGGAGACCCAGTACTTC.